This TCR beta chain is from a study of blood T cell repertoires in COVID-19. The wider study: Samples taken during acute and convalescent COVID-19 were collected in the United States, Italy and Spain. T cells, B-cell-depleted T cells, or PBMCs provided the cDNA or gDNA that served as material.

J was trimmed by 10 bases and V by 2 bases; bases with no gene match: 8. The CDR3 consists of 15 residues. CDR1 and CDR2 from the germline V gene are SGDLS and YYNGEE. Authors' analysis steps: Amplifying reference gene primers gave estimates of nucleated cell counts. The data were produced by immunoSEQ multiplex PCR, yet TCRdb's version contains in-frame clones alone and is incomplete. V, J and clone size reflect that table, while D and trimming were determined from the DNA. This table holds roughly 57,000 clones, approximately 79% found once. This clone is judged medium-sized. The receptor's source is a man aged 60-69 years with acute or convalescent COVID-19. The chain has TRBV9 and TRBJ1-6, with 8 positions matching TRBD1. The material sequenced was peripheral blood. This chain's CDR3 is CASSVTTGGSSPLHF. The CDR3, as DNA: TGTGCCAGCAGCGTCACCACAGGGGGTAGCTCACCCCTCCACTTT.